A single sample is the source of the 29 T cell receptor beta chains below, sequenced in a study of blood T cell repertoires in COVID-19. Libraries were prepared by immunoSEQ multiplex PCR; TCRdb keeps only in-frame clonotypes and omits some of them. The sample holds about 260,000 clones, approximately 88% seen once. The specimen sequenced was peripheral blood. These receptors all come from a woman in her 70s with COVID-19, enrolled during active disease.

The rearrangement uses TRBV5-4 and TRBJ2-1; maybe TRBD2 (5 bases). The CDR3 spans 13 residues. Germline V gene data show CDR1 as SGHNT and CDR2 as YYREEE (reference sequence). The germline V and J ends were trimmed by 4 bases and 6 bases, with 11 bases remaining between them. The CDR3 loop reads CASSHLGVNEQFF. The CDR3 DNA reads TGTGCCAGCAGCCATCTCGGGGTCAATGAGCAGTTCTTC.

V is TRBV4-1 and J is TRBJ2-3; D is unresolved. This CDR3 contains 14 residues. CDR1 is MGHRA and CDR2 is YSYEKL in the germline V gene. V gave up 4 bases and J gave up 4 bases, with 12 bases separating them. The DNA of the CDR3 is TGCGCCAGCAGCCGAGAAATAGCAGCAGATACGCAGTATTTT. Its translation: CASSREIAADTQYF.

The chain recombines TRBV7-9 with TRBJ1-2; D unresolved. The CDR3 is made up of 15 amino acids. With 5 bases removed from V and 5 bases from J, the gap between germline ends came to 18 bases. CDR1 and CDR2 (germline): SEHNR, FQNEAQ (reference sequence). CDR3 in amino acids: CASSPGGVLSYGYTF. DNA for the CDR3: TGTGCCAGCAGCCCCGGCGGGGTTCTTTCTTATGGCTACACCTTC.

This chain links TRBV11-3 with TRBJ2-7; 7 bases line up with TRBD1. V dropped 4 bases and J dropped 1; count of bases not matched to a gene: 16. CDR1 is SGHNT, CDR2 YENEEA, per germline. This CDR3 is built from 18 residues. CDR3 in amino acids: CASSSQTGRSTVSYEQYF. The CDR3 DNA reads as TGTGCCAGCAGCTCACAGACAGGGCGTTCCACCGTGTCCTACGAGCAGTACTTC.

The gene calls are TRBV5-1 and TRBJ2-5, with a possible D match to TRBD2 (6 bases). V was clipped by 6 bases and J by 1 base, with 16 bases between them. The CDR3 sequence is 15 residues long. From germline, CDR1 is SGHRS and CDR2 YFSETQ. CDR3 sequence (DNA): TGCGCCAGCACAAAGCAGGGACTTGCCCAAGAGACCCAGTACTTC. Translation: CASTKQGLAQETQYF.

The genes are TRBV28 and TRBJ2-7; 9 nucleotides align to TRBD1. This CDR3 is 15 amino acids long. J gave up 3 bases and V 2 bases, and 5 bases lay outside the gene matches. Germline-derived CDR1 and CDR2 are MDHEN and SYDVKM. This CDR3 reads CASSLTGQGLYEQYF. The DNA of the CDR3 is TGTGCCAGCAGTTTAACGGGACAGGGACTCTACGAGCAGTACTTC.

The V gene is TRBV5-6, the J gene TRBJ2-1; 9 bases agree with TRBD2. V shed 4 bases, J shed 2 bases, and the junction held 4 bases outside the gene matches. The CDR3 is 15 residues long. Looked up from germline, CDR1 is SGHDT and CDR2 is YYEEEE. In DNA, the CDR3 is TGTGCCAGCAGCGGGGGACTAGCCGCCTACAATGAGCAGTTCTTC. It codes for CASSGGLAAYNEQFF.

The CDR3 sequence is CASSGVGQGLAKNIQYF. The DNA of the CDR3 is TGTGCCAGTAGTGGAGTGGGACAGGGACTAGCCAAAAACATTCAGTACTTC. The chain recombines TRBV19 with TRBJ2-4, with 9 bases identical to TRBD1. Trimming cost V 5 bases and J 0 bases; bases outside gene matches: 8. There are 17 residues in the CDR3. From germline, CDR1 is LNHDA and CDR2 SQIVND (reference sequence).

The genes are TRBV7-2 and TRBJ1-3; 7 bases line up with TRBD1. Trimming at V came to 5 bases and at J to 0 bases, leaving 4 bases not matched to a gene. The germline V gene encodes CDR1 SGHTA and CDR2 FQGNSA. This CDR3 is 15 amino acids long. The CDR3 is CASSLGQLSGNTIYF. The CDR3 region has the DNA TGTGCCAGCAGCCTGGGACAGCTCTCTGGAAACACCATATATTTT. The full variable domain, completed using reference TRBV7-2 and TRBJ1-3, is GAGVSQSPSNKVTEKGKDVELRCDPISGHTALYWYRQSLGQGLEFLIYFQGNSAPDKSGLPSDRFSAERTGGSVSTLTIQRTQQEDSAVYLCASSLGQLSGNTIYFGEGSWLTVV.

This clone was seen more than once but under ten times. V usage is TRBV2 and J usage is TRBJ1-4; 10 bases fit TRBD1. Germline CDR1 reads SNHLY; CDR2 reads FYNNEI. V shed 7 bases, J shed 3 bases, and the junction held 5 bases outside the gene matches. There are 15 residues in the CDR3. CDR3 coding DNA: TGTGCCAGCAAGATGGACAGGGGGTCTAATGAAAAACTGTTTTTT. It yields the protein CASKMDRGSNEKLFF.

The J gene is TRBJ2-7, the V gene TRBV30; D not resolved. Germline assignment: CDR1 GTSNPN and CDR2 SVGIG (reference sequence). This CDR3 has 12 amino acids. The V gene lost 3 bases and the J gene lost 3 bases, with 9 bases spanning the gap. This CDR3 is CAWRASYYEQYF. The CDR3 DNA sequence: TGTGCCTGGAGGGCTAGTTACTACGAGCAGTACTTC.

This clone was recorded many times. At the DNA level, this CDR3 is encoded by other sequences in the same sample as well. The chain employs TRBV4-1 and TRBJ1-3, with D maybe TRBD1 (6 bases). The CDR3 runs 16 residues. The ends were cut back, 0 bases at V and 2 bases at J, with 11 bases in the middle. Germline CDR1 is MGHRA and CDR2 is YSYEKL. CDR3 DNA sequence: TGCGCCAGCAGCCAAGACGTGACAGGCACTGGAAACACCATATATTTT. It codes for CASSQDVTGTGNTIYF.

The chain has TRBV7-9 and TRBJ2-3, with D possibly being TRBD2 (5 bases). The CDR3 loop spans 11 amino acids. V was shortened by 5 bases and J by 9 bases, with 9 bases between the two germline ends. Germline V gene lookup returns CDR1 SEHNR and CDR2 FQNEAQ (reference sequence). CDR3 DNA sequence: TGTGCCAGCAGCGAGCCGGGAACGCAGTATTTT. Amino acids: CASSEPGTQYF.

V is TRBV7-2 and J is TRBJ2-5; possibly TRBD1 for D (6 bases). The CDR3 covers 16 residues. The germline CDR1 and CDR2 sequences are SGHTA and FQGNSA. V dropped 1 base and J dropped 3 bases, with 15 bases sitting between them. CDR3 DNA sequence: TGTGCCAGCAGCTTAGGACCGGGCAGGGGTAAAGAGACCCAGTACTTC. Translating gives CASSLGPGRGKETQYF. The variable domain in full, completed from reference TRBV7-2 and TRBJ2-5, reads GAGVSQSPSNKVTEKGKDVELRCDPISGHTALYWYRQSLGQGLEFLIYFQGNSAPDKSGLPSDRFSAERTGGSVSTLTIQRTQQEDSAVYLCASSLGPGRGKETQYFGPGTRLLVL.

CDR3 coding DNA: TGTGCCAGCAGTTTATCACGCGGGAGGGCACATGAGCAGTTCTTC. Its protein is CASSLSRGRAHEQFF. The chain combines TRBV27 with TRBJ2-1; 9 bases line up with TRBD2. This CDR3 contains 15 residues. V lost 0 bases, J lost 8 bases, and 5 bases stayed unmatched. CDR1 is MNHEY, CDR2 SMNVEV, per germline (reference sequence).

The rearrangement uses TRBV9 and TRBJ1-1, with D uncertain. V lost 3 bases to trimming and J lost 4 bases, with 7 bases between them. Germline V gene lookup returns CDR1 SGDLS and CDR2 YYNGEE. The CDR3 totals 12 residues. The CDR3 reads CASSEELTEAFF. CDR3 nucleotides: TGTGCCAGCAGCGAGGAGCTCACTGAAGCTTTCTTT.

The V and J genes are TRBV4-1 and TRBJ1-6; D is undetermined. The V and J ends lost 3 bases and 10 bases respectively, with 16 bases between them. CDR3 size: 15 residues. Germline V CDR1 and CDR2: MGHRA, YSYEKL. This CDR3 is CASSHGEGSGSPLHF. CDR3 DNA sequence: TGCGCCAGCAGCCACGGGGAGGGATCGGGGTCACCCCTCCACTTT.

The chain joins TRBV11-2 to TRBJ2-3, with TRBD2 identical over 9 bases. Germline values: CDR1 SGHAT, CDR2 FQNNGV. V dropped 5 bases and J dropped 4; count of bases not matched to a gene: 7. This CDR3 comprises 15 residues. CDR3 residues: CASSISGSMADTQYF. As DNA, the CDR3 is TGTGCCAGCAGCATTAGCGGGAGTATGGCAGATACGCAGTATTTT.

This sequence joins TRBV21-1 and TRBJ1-1; the DNA was not used to check the table's D call, TRBD1. TRBV21-1 is tagged as a pseudogene. CDR3 size: 14 residues. CDR3 residues: CASSPRQSNTEAFF. The CDR3 region has the DNA TGTGCCAGCAGCCCTCGACAGTCGAACACTGAAGCTTTCTTT.

J is TRBJ2-6 and V is TRBV5-1; 12 bases are a match to TRBD2. This CDR3 has 17 amino acids. Germline V gives CDR1 SGHRS, CDR2 YFSETQ. Trimming at V came to 7 bases and at J to 0 bases, leaving 5 bases not matched to a gene. The CDR3: CASGRLAGDSGANVLTF. For the CDR3, the DNA is TGCGCCAGCGGGCGACTAGCGGGAGACTCTGGGGCCAACGTCCTGACTTTC.

The chain recombines TRBV5-4 with TRBJ2-2, with D possibly TRBD1 on 5 matching bases. The germline V gene encodes CDR1 SGHNT and CDR2 YYREEE (reference sequence). The CDR3 extends over 13 amino acids. The V end lost 4 bases, the J end lost 5 bases, and 9 bases lay between the germline ends. The CDR3 region is CASSLTATGELFF. CDR3 coding DNA: TGTGCCAGCAGCCTGACAGCTACCGGGGAGCTGTTTTTT.

The V and J genes are TRBV27 and TRBJ2-1, with D tentatively TRBD2 (6 bases). V was pared by 3 bases and J by 2 bases, with 8 bases between. CDR3 size: 14 residues. CDR1 is MNHEY and CDR2 is SMNVEV in the germline V gene (reference sequence). The CDR3 loop reads CASSFRGTYNEQFF. DNA of the CDR3: TGTGCCAGCAGTTTTCGGGGGACCTACAATGAGCAGTTCTTC.

A single count supports this clone. The rearrangement uses TRBV30 and TRBJ2-1; D remains unclear. Germline loops: CDR1 GTSNPN, CDR2 SVGIG (reference sequence). The CDR3 is 13 residues long. V was shortened by 8 bases and J by 9 bases, with 20 bases between the two germline ends. The CDR3 nucleotides are TGTGCCGCGCGTTTACCTCTCTGGAGTGAGCAGTTCTTC. As protein: CAARLPLWSEQFF.

The chain links TRBV3-1 (or the pseudogene TRBV3-2) to TRBJ2-1; 8 nucleotides agree with TRBD1. V gave up 1 base and J gave up 4 bases; unmatched junction bases: 9. Germline V gene lookup returns CDR1 LGHDT and CDR2 YNNKEL (reference sequence). The CDR3 totals 17 residues. CDR3 nucleotides: TGTGCCAGCAGCCAAGGTGCTGGGACAGGCTTATACAATGAGCAGTTCTTC. As protein: CASSQGAGTGLYNEQFF.

The rearrangement joins TRBV15 to TRBJ2-5, with 7 bases aligning to TRBD1. The CDR3 length is 15 residues. V shed 0 bases and J 7 bases; nucleotides not matched to a gene: 8. Germline V gene lookup returns CDR1 LNHNV and CDR2 YYDKDF (reference sequence). The CDR3 nucleotides are TGTGCCACCAGCAGAGATGTCGGGACAGCTTGGACCCAGTACTTC. The encoded protein is CATSRDVGTAWTQYF. Full variable domain (remainder filled in from reference TRBV15 and TRBJ2-5): DAMVIQNPRYQVTQFGKPVTLSCSQTLNHNVMYWYQQKSSQAPKLLFHYYDKDFNNEADTPDNFQSRRPNTSFCFLDIRSPGLGDTAMYLCATSRDVGTAWTQYFGPGTRLLVL.

The chain links TRBV19 to TRBJ1-3; D may be TRBD1 (5 bases). The CDR3 covers 16 residues. The V gene's germline CDR1 is LNHDA and CDR2 SQIVND (reference sequence). Trimming left V 4 bases short and J 0 bases short, with 13 bases between. CDR3 in DNA: TGTGCCAGTAGTACCCTGGCAGGGCGCTCTGGAAACACCATATATTTT. Protein product: CASSTLAGRSGNTIYF.

The gene calls are TRBV9 and TRBJ2-1; 7 nucleotides line up with TRBD2. Germline V CDR1 and CDR2: SGDLS, YYNGEE. Trimming cost V 0 bases and J 7 bases; bases outside gene matches: 7. The CDR3 sequence is 15 residues long. CDR3: CASSVVGDYGNEQFF. DNA of the CDR3: TGTGCCAGCAGCGTAGTAGGGGACTATGGGAATGAGCAGTTCTTC. The full variable domain, with the rest looked up from reference TRBV9 and TRBJ2-1, is DSGVTQTPKHLITATGQRVTLRCSPRSGDLSVYWYQQSLDQGLQFLIQYYNGEERAKGNILERFSAQQFPDLHSELNLSSLELGDSALYFCASSVVGDYGNEQFFGPGTRLTVL.

This clone showed up just once. The chain links TRBV3-1 (or the pseudogene TRBV3-2) to TRBJ2-7; D unresolved. This CDR3 region has 15 residues. Deletions cut 1 base from V and 3 bases from J, with 13 bases between. The germline gives CDR1 LGHDT, CDR2 YNNKEL (reference sequence). CDR3: CASSQGNLLVYEQYF. For the CDR3, the DNA is TGTGCCAGCAGCCAAGGAAACCTCCTAGTCTACGAGCAGTACTTC.

The chain links TRBV30 to TRBJ1-3; D possibly corresponds to TRBD1 (6 bases). Germline lookup yields CDR1 GTSNPN and CDR2 SVGIG (reference sequence). V lost 1 base to trimming and J lost 1 base, with 8 bases between them. The CDR3 is 14 residues long. This CDR3 is CAWSADRSGNTIYF. The CDR3 DNA reads TGTGCCTGGAGTGCGGACAGATCTGGAAACACCATATATTTT.